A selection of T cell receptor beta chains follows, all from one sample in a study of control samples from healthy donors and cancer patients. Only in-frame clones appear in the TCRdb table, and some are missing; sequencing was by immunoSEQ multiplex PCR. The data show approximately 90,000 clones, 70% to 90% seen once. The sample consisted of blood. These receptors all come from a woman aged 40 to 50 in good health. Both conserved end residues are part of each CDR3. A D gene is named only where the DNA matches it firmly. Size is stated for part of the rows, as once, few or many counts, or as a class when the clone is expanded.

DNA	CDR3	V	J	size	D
TGTGCCAGTAGTATTGGGGTCGGGCAGAGCACAGATACGCAGTATTTT	CASSIGVGQSTDTQYF	TRBV19	TRBJ2-3	NA	NA
TGCGCCAGCAGCTTGGATGGGTACGTAAGCTCCTACGAGCAGTACTTC	CASSLDGYVSSYEQYF	TRBV5-1	TRBJ2-7	NA	NA
TGTGCCACCCGCTCTAGCGGGGGGCTGTTGAGTTACAATGAGCAGTTCTTC	CATRSSGGLLSYNEQFF	TRBV19	TRBJ2-1	few	TRBD2
TGTGCCAGCAGACCGCCCGCGGGGAATACCGGGGAGCTGTTTTTT	CASRPPAGNTGELFF	TRBV28	TRBJ2-2	NA	NA
TGTGCCAGCAGCCAAAGATATCTCCCGTTCAGAGTAGCCAAAAACATTCAGTACTTC	CASSQRYLPFRVAKNIQYF	TRBV14	TRBJ2-4	NA	NA
TGCGCCAGCAGCCCCCCGTACGGGACAGGGGTAAACACCATATATTTT	CASSPPYGTGVNTIYF	TRBV4-3	TRBJ1-3	few	TRBD1
TGTGCCAGCAGCTTGAGGGGAGCAGCCGGGGAGCTGTTTTTT	CASSLRGAAGELFF	TRBV7-2	TRBJ2-2	NA	NA
TGTGCCAGTAGTATTGGCAGGGCCAATGAGCAGTTCTTC	CASSIGRANEQFF	TRBV19	TRBJ2-1	NA	NA
TGCGCCAGCAGCTTGGGCAGTTTCCTCTATGGCTACACCTTC	CASSLGSFLYGYTF	TRBV5-1	TRBJ1-2	NA	NA
TGTGCCAGCAGCCCCGGGCTAAATAGCCGAAATGAAAAACTGTTTTTT	CASSPGLNSRNEKLFF	TRBV14	TRBJ1-4	few	NA
TGTGCCAGCAGTCAGGGGGCCTCAGATACGCAGTATTTT	CASSQGASDTQYF	TRBV12-3/TRBV12-4	TRBJ2-3	NA	TRBD1
TGCAGCGTTGAGGACCAGGGAAGTTCCGAGCAGTACTTC	CSVEDQGSSEQYF	TRBV29-1	TRBJ2-7	NA	NA
TGTGCCAGCAGCGACGACAGAAACACCGGGGAGCTGTTTTTT	CASSDDRNTGELFF	TRBV9	TRBJ2-2	once	NA
TGTGCCACCCGAGAGGGGAATGGTGAAAAACTGTTTTTT	CATREGNGEKLFF	TRBV19	TRBJ1-4	many	NA
TGTGCCAGCAGTAGACTGGGTATGGGCAGATCACGCTACGAGCAGTACTTC	CASSRLGMGRSRYEQYF	TRBV6-2/TRBV6-3	TRBJ2-7	NA	NA
TGTGCCAGCAGTGAAGGGACCACTGGAAACACCATATATTTT	CASSEGTTGNTIYF	TRBV2	TRBJ1-3	NA	NA
TGTGCCAGCAGCTTGACAGGGGTTCTAGCCAAAAACATTCAGTACTTC	CASSLTGVLAKNIQYF	TRBV21-1	TRBJ2-4	NA	NA
TGTGCCAGCAGTGAATTCAGGGGGCTGAATGAGCAGTTCTTC	CASSEFRGLNEQFF	TRBV25-1	TRBJ2-1	NA	TRBD1
TGTGCCAGCAGCTTAAACGGAGCGGAATCTAACTATGGCTACACCTTC	CASSLNGAESNYGYTF	TRBV7-2	TRBJ1-2	NA	NA
TGTGCCAGCTTGGTCGGTGGCACAGATACGCAGTATTTT	CASLVGGTDTQYF	TRBV5-8	TRBJ2-3	NA	NA
TGCGCCAGCAGCCGACAGAGGGGGGACACTGAAGCTTTCTTT	CASSRQRGDTEAFF	TRBV4-3	TRBJ1-1	NA	NA
TGCGCCAGCAGCTTGTTAGGACCGAAGAACACTGAAGCTTTCTTT	CASSLLGPKNTEAFF	TRBV5-1	TRBJ1-1	NA	NA